Listed below are T cell receptor beta chains from one sample, sequenced in a study of T cell repertoires in cytomegalovirus infection. TCRdb itself ran the reads through MiXCR, one entry per CDR3 protein. The sample lists fewer than 130,000 distinct CDR3 sequences, under 45% occurring once. The antigens of these receptors remain unknown. The sequencing here drew on CD8+ T cells from cultured PBMCs, taken from culture after CMV antigen stimulation. These receptors were taken from a human donor in good health (CMV status not recorded). Some clones in this sample may be carry-over from other donors' samples. CDR3s include the opening cysteine and the closing phenylalanine or tryptophan. Each record gives: clone size, D gene, J gene, V gene, CDR3 protein, CDR3 DNA. D genes are given only for firm matches. Rows may omit the clone size; those that give it use once, few, many or a size class.

>few|.|TRBJ1-2|TRBV7-9
CASSLANGGYDGYTF
TGTGCCAGCAGCTTAGCGAACGGAGGGTATGATGGCTACACCTTC
>.|.|TRBJ2-5|TRBV27
CASSRGNQETQYF
TGTGCCAGCAGCCGCGGAAACCAAGAGACCCAGTACTTC
>.|TRBD1|TRBJ1-3|TRBV7-9
CASSTWTGVGNTIYF
TGTGCCAGCAGCACTTGGACAGGGGTCGGAAACACCATATATTTT
>many|TRBD2|TRBJ2-3|TRBV4-2
CASSSPPAGGPDTQYF
TGTGCCAGCAGCTCTCCCCCGGCGGGGGGGCCAGATACGCAGTATTTT
>.|.|TRBJ1-1|TRBV7-6
CASSRGAGNTEAFF
TGTGCCAGCAGCCGCGGTGCGGGGAACACTGAAGCTTTCTTT
>.|TRBD1|TRBJ1-2|TRBV10-3
CAITTDRASYGYTF
TGTGCCATCACCACGGACAGGGCGTCCTATGGCTACACCTTC
>many|TRBD1|TRBJ1-6|TRBV7-8
CASSLAWVGQLSYNSPLHF
TGTGCCAGCAGCTTAGCCTGGGTGGGACAGCTCTCCTATAATTCACCCCTCCACTTT
>.|.|TRBJ2-1|TRBV27
CASRTLTEGSYNEQFF
TGTGCCAGCAGAACCCTCACGGAAGGGTCCTACAATGAGCAGTTCTTC
>.|TRBD1|TRBJ2-2|TRBV12-3/TRBV12-4
CASYRGLSTGELFF
TGTGCCAGTTACAGGGGGCTGAGCACCGGGGAGCTGTTTTTT
>.|TRBD1|TRBJ2-5|TRBV12-3/TRBV12-4
CASKLSGGLETQYF
TGTGCCAGCAAACTCTCAGGGGGCTTAGAGACCCAGTACTTC
>.|.|TRBJ1-1|TRBV2
CASSPYGNEAFF
TGTGCCAGCAGTCCGTATGGGAATGAAGCTTTCTTT
>.|.|TRBJ2-3|TRBV12-3/TRBV12-4
CASSLTGTPSDTQYF
TGTGCCAGCAGCCTCACGGGGACACCTTCCGATACGCAGTATTTT
>many|TRBD1|TRBJ2-7|TRBV7-8
CASSLVAGGYEQYF
TGTGCCAGCAGCTTAGTGGCAGGGGGCTACGAGCAGTACTTC
>.|TRBD1|TRBJ1-1|TRBV20-1
CSAWDSDSEAFF
TGCAGTGCCTGGGACAGTGATTCTGAAGCTTTCTTT
>few|.|TRBJ2-1|TRBV7-8
CASSLEPGGPSSYNEQFF
TGTGCCAGCAGCTTAGAACCGGGGGGCCCCAGCTCCTACAATGAGCAGTTCTTC
>.|.|TRBJ1-1|TRBV15
CATSSYRESTEAFF
TGTGCCACCAGCAGCTACAGGGAAAGCACTGAAGCTTTCTTT
>.|.|TRBJ2-2|TRBV7-2
CASSLELTGELFF
TGTGCCAGCAGCTTAGAGTTGACCGGGGAGCTGTTTTTT
>many|TRBD1|TRBJ2-3|TRBV7-2
CASSPRDRWGTDTQYF
TGTGCCAGCAGCCCTAGGGACAGATGGGGGACAGATACGCAGTATTTT
>.|.|TRBJ2-3|TRBV7-8
CASSLRVSTDTQYF
TGTGCCAGCAGCTTAAGGGTGAGCACAGATACGCAGTATTTT
>.|.|TRBJ2-1|TRBV27
CACRPTSYNEQFF
TGTGCCTGCCGCCCCACGTCCTACAATGAGCAGTTCTTC
>.|TRBD1|TRBJ2-3|TRBV7-2
CASSWLDRVFTDTQYF
TGTGCCAGCAGCTGGTTAGACAGGGTTTTCACAGATACGCAGTATTTT
>.|.|TRBJ2-2|TRBV7-8
CASSSSGTGELFF
TGTGCCAGCAGCTCTTCCGGGACCGGGGAGCTGTTTTTT
>.|TRBD2|TRBJ2-7|TRBV27
CASSLSFGGVAYEQYF
TGTGCCAGCAGTTTATCCTTTGGGGGGGTGGCCTACGAGCAGTACTTC
>.|.|TRBJ1-4|TRBV28
CASSMRIGEKLFF
TGTGCCAGCAGCATGAGGATCGGTGAAAAACTGTTTTTT
>.|.|TRBJ2-2|TRBV13
CASTTEARAVTGELFF
TGTGCCAGCACCACCGAGGCTCGGGCCGTCACCGGGGAGCTGTTTTTT
>few|.|TRBJ1-2|TRBV6-8
CASSTALSQYGYTF
TGTGCCAGCAGTACGGCCTTAAGCCAGTATGGCTACACCTTC
>.|TRBD1|TRBJ1-1|TRBV19
CASSMTGQGVLDEAFF
TGTGCCAGTAGTATGACGGGACAGGGGGTACTGGATGAAGCTTTCTTT
>.|.|TRBJ2-1|TRBV19
CASSIFGWDEQFF
TGTGCCAGTAGTATTTTCGGGTGGGATGAGCAGTTCTTC
>.|.|TRBJ1-2|TRBV7-6
CASSLGGNGGRYTF
TGTGCCAGCAGCTTAGGAGGGAACGGAGGGCGCTACACCTTC
>many|.|TRBJ2-7|TRBV7-2
CASSRGITEQYF
TGTGCCAGCAGCCGCGGGATCACCGAGCAGTACTTC
>.|TRBD1|TRBJ2-7|TRBV10-3
CAIGYADRGTYEQYF
TGTGCCATAGGGTACGCGGACAGGGGGACCTACGAGCAGTACTTC
>few|.|TRBJ2-2|TRBV27
CASRGWTANTGELFF
TGTGCCAGCAGGGGGTGGACGGCGAACACCGGGGAGCTGTTTTTT
>.|TRBD2|TRBJ2-1|TRBV2
CASDPGLAGNEQFF
TGTGCCAGCGACCCCGGGCTAGCGGGGAACGAGCAGTTCTTC
>.|.|TRBJ2-5|TRBV7-6
CASTLRSREETQYF
TGTGCCAGCACCCTCAGGTCCAGGGAAGAGACCCAGTACTTC
>many|TRBD1|TRBJ1-1|TRBV12-3/TRBV12-4
CASRPSGTDEAFF
TGTGCCAGCAGACCTTCCGGGACAGATGAAGCTTTCTTT
>.|TRBD2|TRBJ2-7|TRBV7-1
CASAGLGVPEQYF
TGTGCCAGCGCAGGACTAGGAGTACCAGAGCAGTACTTC
>.|.|TRBJ1-1|TRBV7-2
CASSLVGVGETFF
TGTGCCAGCAGCTTGGTTGGGGTAGGGGAAACTTTCTTT
>few|TRBD2|TRBJ2-3|TRBV2
CASSEFLADTDTQYF
TGTGCCAGCAGTGAGTTCCTAGCGGACACAGATACGCAGTATTTT
>.|.|TRBJ2-5|TRBV7-3
CASSFTGTEETQYF
TGTGCCAGCAGCTTTACTGGGACGGAAGAGACCCAGTACTTC
>.|.|TRBJ2-2|TRBV19
CASSMRGTANTGELFF
TGTGCCAGTAGTATGCGGGGAACCGCGAACACCGGGGAGCTGTTTTTT
>.|.|TRBJ2-3|TRBV27
CASRPSPELDTQYF
TGTGCCAGCCGCCCCTCACCGGAGCTAGATACGCAGTATTTT
>.|TRBD2|TRBJ2-1|TRBV19
CASSIASGGSYNEQFF
TGTGCCAGTAGTATAGCTAGCGGGGGCTCCTACAATGAGCAGTTCTTC
>.|.|TRBJ1-2|TRBV12-5
CASGSLGSNYGYTF
TGTGCTAGTGGTTCCCTCGGATCAAACTATGGCTACACCTTC
>.|TRBD2|TRBJ2-7|TRBV7-2
CASSSQTSAYEQYF
TGTGCCAGCAGCTCCCAGACTAGCGCCTACGAGCAGTACTTC
>.|TRBD1|TRBJ2-7|TRBV11-2
CASSSGTGYLGYF
TGTGCCAGCAGCTCCGGGACAGGATATCTCGGGTACTTC